The following is a TCR beta chain sequence with its context. Its antigen remains unidentified. Base qualities were left out, and no much larger clone turns up one base away. The cohort comprised approximately 700 healthy bone marrow donors. At the time of sampling, all cohort members were nominally healthy, though unrecorded immune exposures were likely present. The donor was CMV seronegative and was included in the group of several hundred seronegative cohort members. A peripheral blood sample was collected from each donor, and TCR beta sequencing was performed on peripheral blood mononuclear cells. The Qiagen DNeasy Blood Extraction Kit was used to extract genomic DNA from the blood cell samples. The entry originates in a study of cytomegalovirus exposure and HLA in healthy donors (dated by TCRdb to between 2016 and 2019). Context from the whole study: An earlier analysis of around 600 of the donors reported 250 to 350 Gb of sequence data and roughly 110 million unique TCR beta sequences from about 179 million T cells. All discovery cohort repertoires had been generated on a single sequencing platform. Both class I and class II loci were covered by HLA typing, at four-digit resolution. Approximately 310 gigabases of sequencing data and 78 million or so unique TCR sequences were included in an early release covering roughly 600 HLA-typed donors. The study aimed to test whether cataloging public T cell receptors could reveal signatures of past pathogen exposure. A later analysis re-analyzed previously published TCR beta repertoires from 650 to 800 donors and added high-resolution HLA genotyping to study TCR occurrence patterns. A separate validation cohort of some 130 different subjects was used in addition to the roughly 720-subject first cohort. Using immunosequencing, the study profiled T cell repertoires from 500 to 800 subjects and related those repertoires to cytomegalovirus serostatus. In the later analysis, no new phenotypic data were used to find candidate immune exposures; instead, reliance was placed on TCR beta sequences and their occurrence across donors. High-throughput TCR immunosequencing, statistical association of individual TCRs with disease status, and machine learning were combined to predict cytomegalovirus infection status. An earlier analysis of about 600 of the donors used high-throughput TCR beta sequencing to judge whether each TCR beta V gene segment behaved as functional or pseudogenic. Typing coverage differed by locus: A, B, C, DRB1 and DQB1 were typed in about 620-640 donors, DQA1 in 500 to 550, DPA1 in roughly 590, and DPB1 in 472. Among the roughly 400 genotyped donors, around 81% belonged to the genetic ancestry cluster associated with self-reported Caucasian donors. A later genetic analysis used genome-wide SNP genotypes for about 65% of the roughly 670 donors, treating that subset as a discovery cohort. Across around 400 genotyped donors of the cohort, an average of roughly 250,000 unique TCR beta nucleotide sequences per donor were sequenced, and about a sixth of those sequences were non-productive. Roughly five DR-DQ haplotypes were handled as single units for association and clustering because linkage in the cohort was strong. Alongside the repertoire data, information on donor age, sex, ethnicity and CMV serostatus was compiled. Results the study describes overall, beyond this receptor: When HLA alleles, especially DR and DQ, strongly co-occurred, attributing TCR associations to individual alleles was difficult. Most TCR sequences were seen in very few donors, while some public TCRs were found in many individuals. Three of the identified cytomegalovirus-associated TCR beta chains were confirmed in vitro to be specific for cytomegalovirus antigens. It was suggested by the authors that the approach could potentially be generalized to other disease states and immunological phenotypes. The sequencing pipeline was judged likely to have produced a cluster of highly shared sequence variants as a technical artifact. In the study, 150 to 200 TCR beta chains were listed as associated with cytomegalovirus. Linkage disequilibrium might explain the correlated functional status among segregating V segments, but an unknown experimental factor could not be ruled out. Roughly uniform sequencing depth across donors was assumed in presence/absence analyses, although this assumption may not hold. Only TCR beta chains were sequenced in this cohort, and the absence of alpha or paired-chain data limited detectable features. An association between a missense DCLRE1C variant and V-gene and J-gene trimming of TCR beta chains was found in a later genetic analysis and replicated in an independent cohort. In both the original and validation cohorts, the classifier was reported to diagnose cytomegalovirus status with high specificity and sensitivity. A later analysis reported that several top co-occurrence clusters appeared linked to parvovirus B19, influenza, CMV and Epstein-Barr virus. Compared with equally common non-associated chains, HLA-associated TCR beta chains in a later analysis were more clonally expanded and had lower generation probabilities. In an earlier analysis of 587 of the donors, most TCR beta V segments appeared in productive rearrangements about 87% or about 30% of the time, broadly matching IMGT annotations. For the cohort, immune exposure information was limited to CMV serostatus. In a later analysis, TCR association rates were found to vary across HLA loci, with the most associated TCRs seen for DRB1 alleles and the fewest for HLA-C alleles. In a later genetic analysis, fewer N-insertions in productive TCRs were reported among donors in an Asian-associated ancestry cluster than the approximately 710-donor mean. Specific HLA alleles were associated with 15,000 to 20,000 TCR beta sequences at a false discovery rate of 0.05 in a later analysis. A further reported finding was that TCR beta sequences accurately predicted the HLA-A and HLA-B alleles for most subjects in the first cohort. Roughly 15 rarely observed V segments, including chromosome 9 orphons, were excluded from the earlier analysis of a few hundred of the donors because counts were too low. Because HLA typing was unavailable for some donors at each locus, only the typed subset was used in association tests. A later analysis found that most CMV-associated TCR beta chains appeared HLA-restricted, with HLA associations seemingly driven largely by CMV exposure. Some IMGT-functional V segments, including TRBV6-2 and TRBV6-3, could not be told apart with the 87-base-pair reads, so those segments were excluded.

Library generation was performed with the immunoSEQ multiplex PCR assay. A mixture of 60 forward primers for TCR Vbeta segments and 13 reverse primers for TCR Jbeta segments was used in the multiplex PCR. The CDR3 region of rearranged TCR beta genes was amplified from genomic DNA by a multiplex PCR assay. The amplified TCR beta libraries were sequenced on the Illumina HiSeq System as 87-base-pair reads. Per the source publication's procedure: A later analysis tallied approximately 87 million unique TCR beta chains across the 666 repertoires, and some 10 million of those chains were shared by two or more donors. Raw reads were error-corrected and collapsed into unique sequences with a nearest-neighbor algorithm that merged closely related sequences to remove PCR and sequencing errors. Alignment of CDR3 sequences to IMGT reference sequences was used to assign V, D and J gene segments. For a sequence to be retained, a match of at least six nucleotides was required to both a V gene segment and a J gene segment. Rearrangements were classified as productive when the CDR3 lacked stop codons and remained in frame with V and J, and all other rearrangements were classified as non-productive. CDR3 was defined by IMGT convention, running from the second conserved V-encoded cysteine to the conserved J-encoded phenylalanine. Sequences without an unambiguous match to a single V gene segment were excluded from the earlier analysis of 587 of the donors. In an earlier analysis of 587 of the donors, V segments were called functional above 56.7% productive rearrangements and were called segregating when the between-donor standard deviation exceeded 5%. A statistical classification framework was built for diagnosing cytomegalovirus status from the catalog of TCR beta chain sequences. V and J gene assignment, in a later analysis, came from comparing TCR nucleotide sequences with IMGT/GENE-DB human TR gene sequences. The TCRdist pipeline was used in a later analysis to assign CDR3 sequences and most-parsimonious VDJ recombination scenarios. In a later analysis, each TCR beta chain was defined by its CDR3 amino acid sequence together with its V-gene family, and reads lacking a unique V-gene family were excluded. As a way to deal with suspected cross-contamination and a sequencing artifact, a later analysis dropped roughly 600 nucleotide sequences that were highly shared and had low generation probability. For each public chain, a later analysis derived a clonal expansion index from normalized ranks of inferred template counts within each repertoire. In a later analysis, generation probabilities were computed with a VDJ recombination model fitted to out-of-frame rearrangements, and the resulting probabilities were checked against IGoR. In a later analysis, TCR-TCR, TCR-HLA and TCR-CMV co-occurrence was scored with hypergeometric tests, and a repertoire-size bias correction was applied to TCR pairs. In a later analysis, false discovery rates were estimated by permuting HLA or CMV assignments 20 times. In a later analysis, co-occurring TCRs were grouped with DBSCAN, and TCRdist sequence similarity was added when clustering was performed within HLA-allele-positive subsets. For co-occurrence clustering, repertoires with fewer than 30,000 or more than 120,000 public chains were excluded, along with roughly 5 repertoires with anomalous nucleotide sharing. The clones in this table, taken by TCRdb from immuneACCESS, are in-frame only. Not every clone is retained; where verified, under half of the shortfall comes from an unresolved V gene, and the cause of the rest is unknown. V and J calls and clone size are given by that table; D and trimming were obtained from the DNA. The sample has approximately 130,000 clones on record, around 78% of them singletons. Less than 2% of the sample is taken by the ten largest.

CDR3 length: 15 amino acids, cysteine to phenylalanine. Just the 45-base CDR3 DNA is kept, in frame starting at base 1. V is cut back by 2 bases and J by 7 bases, with 6 bases in the junction unmatched. CDR1 MGHDK and CDR2 SYGVNS are derived from the germline V gene. The sequencing sample was made of PBMCs. The receptor was isolated from a woman between 45 and 60 years old in good health and CMV-seronegative. Recombination joined TRBV25-1 with TRBJ2-2; 8 bases in the middle match TRBD1. CDR3 sequence: CASSEQGARVGELFF. The DNA sequence is TGTGCCAGCAGTGAACAGGGGGCCCGGGTCGGGGAGCTGTTTTTT.